This TCR beta chain was recorded in a study of metastatic and nonmetastatic thyroid tumors. Across the whole study: Both malignant and benign thyroid patients supplied peripheral blood and tumor or nodule tissue samples, across which the repertoires of these patients were then compared. Whole-study findings and limits: The study reportedly found significantly higher TCR beta diversity in malignant thyroid tumors than benign nodules, in blood and tumor.

This CDR3 contains 14 residues. The germline V gene has CDR1 SGDLS and CDR2 YYNGEE. In the authors' methods: What underpinned the distant-metastasis classifier for papillary thyroid cancer was the set of CDR3 differences across clinicopathological groups. TCRdb re-clonotyped the PCR reads through MiXCR. In this record, the V and J calls reflect TCRdb's handling and not the investigators' own analysis. The table has roughly 75,000 clones, around 12% seen once. For this clone: As yet, its antigen is unknown. The germline gene is not matched at one end of the junction; a read error may be the cause.

Patients had received no treatment of any kind before thyroid surgery. The rearrangement uses TRBV9 and TRBJ2-2, with TRBD2 identical over 7 bases. This receptor was taken from a female donor with papillary thyroid cancer or a benign thyroid nodule (not recorded which). Some clones in this sample may be carry-over from other donors' samples. Sequenced: tumor tissue. The CDR3 DNA is TGTGCCAGCACGTCTAGCGGCGACACCTGGGAGCTGTTTTTT. Its protein product is CASTSSGDTWELFF.